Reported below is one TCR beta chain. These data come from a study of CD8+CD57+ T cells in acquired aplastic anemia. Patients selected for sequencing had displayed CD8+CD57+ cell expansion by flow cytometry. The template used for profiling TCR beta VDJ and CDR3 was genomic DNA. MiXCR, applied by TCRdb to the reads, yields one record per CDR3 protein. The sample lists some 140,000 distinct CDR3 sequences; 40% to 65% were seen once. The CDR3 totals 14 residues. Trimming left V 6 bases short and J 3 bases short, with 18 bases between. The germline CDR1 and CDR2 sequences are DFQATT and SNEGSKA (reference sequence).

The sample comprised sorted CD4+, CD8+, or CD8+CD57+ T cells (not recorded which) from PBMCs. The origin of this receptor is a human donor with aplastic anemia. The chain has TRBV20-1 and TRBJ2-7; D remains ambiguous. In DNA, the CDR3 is TGCAGTGCCAGTAGTCCAAGACCTCACTACGAGCAGTACTTC. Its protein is CSASSPRPHYEQYF.